The 19 T cell receptor beta chains given below trace back to one sample, sequenced in a study of long-term antiretroviral therapy in people with HIV. Sequencing relied on immunoSEQ assay v3.0, run at survey level. TCRdb's copy holds only in-frame clones and misses some; the assay was immunoSEQ multiplex PCR. The sample consists of about 28,000 clones, around 84% of them appearing once. The material sequenced was unsorted PBMCs, taken 0.8 years after starting antiretroviral therapy. All receptors come from a woman in her 30s with HIV.

The chain employs TRBV4-1 and TRBJ2-5; a possible D gene is TRBD1 (5 bases). V lost 1 base and J 5 bases, leaving 8 bases between the germline ends. CDR1 and CDR2 (germline): MGHRA, YSYEKL. The CDR3 covers 13 residues. CDR3 in DNA: TGCGCCAGCAGCCAAGGACAGTTGGAGACCCAGTACTTC. Translating it yields CASSQGQLETQYF.

The chain links TRBV6-1 to TRBJ1-1, with TRBD1 matching 7 bases. The V gene end was trimmed by 8 bases and the J gene end by 3 bases; junction bases not matched to a gene: 6. Germline V gives CDR1 MNHNS, CDR2 SASEGT. The CDR3 loop spans 13 amino acids. CDR3 loop: CASHDRVDTEAFF. Here the CDR3 DNA reads TGTGCCAGCCACGACAGGGTGGACACTGAAGCTTTCTTT.

The chain is built from TRBV9 and TRBJ2-7; maybe TRBD2 (6 bases). V was shortened by 3 bases and J by 3 bases, with 16 bases between the two germline ends. This CDR3 has 15 amino acids. The V gene's germline CDR1 is SGDLS and CDR2 YYNGEE. The CDR3 DNA is TGTGCCAGCAGCGAGGGTTCGGGACTGAACTACGAGCAGTACTTC. Its protein product is CASSEGSGLNYEQYF.

This clone appeared a single time. The V call is TRBV7-2, the J call TRBJ2-1; the D gene is possibly TRBD2 (6 bases). Trimming shortened V by 5 bases and J by 5 bases, and 13 bases separated the two germline ends. The CDR3 is 14 amino acids. From germline, CDR1 is SGHTA and CDR2 FQGNSA. The CDR3 reads CASSPRTTHNEQFF. The CDR3 nucleotides are TGTGCCAGCAGCCCCCGGACTACTCACAATGAGCAGTTCTTC.

The rearrangement joins TRBV5-6 to TRBJ2-6, with D possibly TRBD1 on 5 matching bases. The CDR3 consists of 15 residues. Germline assignment: CDR1 SGHDT and CDR2 YYEEEE. The V end lost 4 bases, the J end lost 1 base, and 9 bases lay between the germline ends. This CDR3 reads CASSHAGSGANVLTF. The CDR3 DNA is TGTGCCAGCAGCCACGCAGGGTCTGGGGCCAACGTCCTGACTTTC.

This clone appeared a few times. CDR3 nucleotides: TGCAGCGTAGGCCGGGACGGTTCTAACTATGGCTACACCTTC. Translating gives CSVGRDGSNYGYTF. The chain has TRBV29-1 and TRBJ1-2; D is perhaps TRBD1 (5 bases). CDR1 and CDR2 from the germline V gene are SQVTM and ANQGSEA. The CDR3 length is 14 residues. Trimming left V 6 bases short and J 0 bases short, with 14 bases between.

This sequence joins TRBV6-1 and TRBJ2-4; TRBD1 aligns across 7 bases. The V gene end was trimmed by 2 bases and the J gene end by 7 bases; junction bases not matched to a gene: 8. Germline values: CDR1 MNHNS, CDR2 SASEGT. This CDR3 is 15 amino acids long. As DNA, the CDR3 is TGTGCCAGCAGTGAACTCGGGACAGTACCCAACATTCAGTACTTC. Translation: CASSELGTVPNIQYF.

This clone was recorded a few times. The chain combines TRBV19 with TRBJ2-1, with D maybe TRBD2 (5 bases). Looked up from germline, CDR1 is LNHDA and CDR2 is SQIVND (reference sequence). The CDR3 is made up of 16 amino acids. V dropped 9 bases and J dropped 5 bases, with 23 bases sitting between them. The CDR3 DNA follows: TGTGCCAGCCAGAGGGCGTTCCAGTACGGAGACAATGAGCAGTTCTTC. Encoded protein: CASQRAFQYGDNEQFF. Filled out from reference TRBV19 and TRBJ2-1, the complete variable domain reads DGGITQSPKYLFRKEGQNVTLSCEQNLNHDAMYWYRQDPGQGLRLIYYSQIVNDFQKGDIAEGYSVSREKKESFPLTVTSAQKNPTAFYLCASQRAFQYGDNEQFFGPGTRLTVL.

This clone appeared a single time. The chain has TRBV19 and TRBJ2-3, with TRBD2 matching 9 bases. With 6 bases clipped from V and 0 bases from J, the junction kept 16 bases outside the gene matches. CDR1 LNHDA and CDR2 SQIVND come from the germline V gene (reference sequence). The CDR3 sequence is 19 residues long. The chain's CDR3 is CASSPLGGGGAGSTDTQYF. The CDR3 bases are TGTGCCAGTAGCCCACTCGGCGGCGGGGGGGCCGGGAGCACAGATACGCAGTATTTT.

CDR3 DNA: TGTGCCAGCAGCGGGGGGGAATACACCGGGGAGCTGTTTTTT. This gives the protein CASSGGEYTGELFF. The gene calls are TRBV6-5 and TRBJ2-2; 8 bases line up with TRBD2. Per the germline V gene, CDR1 is MNHEY and CDR2 is SVGAGI. The length of the CDR3 is 14 residues. J was trimmed by 3 bases and V by 6 bases; bases with no gene match: 3.

V is TRBV10-3 and J is TRBJ1-2, with a tentative D call TRBD1 (5 bases). V was clipped by 3 bases and J by 7 bases, with 18 bases between them. Germline V gene data show CDR1 as ENHRY and CDR2 as SYGVKD. The CDR3 length is 15 residues. CDR3 sequence: CAISDQSLGGGGYTF. Written as DNA, the CDR3 is TGTGCCATCAGTGACCAGTCGTTGGGGGGTGGTGGCTACACCTTC.

This chain joins TRBV4-1 and TRBJ1-2, with D hard to call. CDR1 and CDR2 from the germline V gene are MGHRA and YSYEKL. The CDR3 consists of 17 residues. Deletions cut 0 bases from V and 0 bases from J, with 14 bases between. This chain's CDR3 is CASSQEAGLAANYGYTF. In nucleotides, the CDR3 is TGCGCCAGCAGCCAAGAAGCCGGACTAGCTGCTAACTATGGCTACACCTTC.

V usage is TRBV5-1 and J usage is TRBJ2-5, with D maybe TRBD2 (6 bases). V was clipped by 3 bases and J by 3 bases, with 9 bases between them. This CDR3 has 13 residues. CDR1 is SGHRS and CDR2 is YFSETQ in the germline V gene. CDR3 sequence (DNA): TGCGCCAGCAGCTCCGGGGGAGAAGAGACCCAGTACTTC. This codes for CASSSGGEETQYF. The variable domain in full, with the rest retrieved from reference TRBV5-1 and TRBJ2-5, is KAGVTQTPRYLIKTRGQQVTLSCSPISGHRSVSWYQQTPGQGLQFLFEYFSETQRNKGNFPGRFSGRQFSNSRSEMNVSTLELGDSALYLCASSSGGEETQYFGPGTRLLVL.

In DNA, the CDR3 is TGTGCCAGCAGCGAACCCGGACAGGGGGCGCGGGAAGCTGAAGCTTTCTTT. Protein sequence: CASSEPGQGAREAEAFF. V and J are TRBV5-6 and TRBJ1-1; 11 bases match TRBD1. With V trimmed by 4 bases and J by 6 bases, 14 bases remained unmatched. The germline V gene encodes CDR1 SGHDT and CDR2 YYEEEE. The CDR3 sequence is 17 residues long.

The CDR3 nucleotides are TGTGCCAGCAGTTACCCGGGACAGGGGAACACTGAAGCTTTCTTT. This sequence encodes CASSYPGQGNTEAFF. The chain has TRBV6-6 and TRBJ1-1; 9 nucleotides agree with TRBD1. Germline V gene sequence: CDR1 MNHNY, CDR2 SVGAGI (reference sequence). V was pared by 2 bases and J by 1 base, with 2 bases of the junction left unmatched. This CDR3 is 15 amino acids long.

The rearrangement joins TRBV27 to TRBJ2-5, with D unclear. The germline CDR1 and CDR2 sequences are MNHEY and SMNVEV (reference sequence). The CDR3 runs to 13 residues. The V and J ends lost 0 bases and 5 bases respectively, with 7 bases between them. CDR3 sequence reads: CASSLSAVETQYF. CDR3 coding DNA: TGTGCCAGCAGTTTATCAGCCGTCGAGACCCAGTACTTC.

In its sample, this clone was seen once. The V call is TRBV15, the J call TRBJ2-7; D may be TRBD1 (6 bases). CDR1 is LNHNV and CDR2 is YYDKDF in the germline V gene (reference sequence). V was cut by 6 bases and J by 3 bases, with 18 bases left in between. The CDR3 loop spans 15 amino acids. Here the CDR3 DNA reads TGTGCCACCAGACCTCGACAGGCTCTGGTCTACGAGCAGTACGTC. This sequence encodes CATRPRQALVYEQYV.

The rearrangement joins TRBV6-4 to TRBJ2-2; 9 positions match TRBD2. The CDR3 extends over 15 amino acids. Germline V gene sequence: CDR1 MRHNA, CDR2 SNTAGT. The V segment lost 3 bases and the J segment 5 bases; nucleotides outside the gene matches: 4. The CDR3 DNA reads as TGTGCCAGCAGTGAGGGACTAGCTCATACCGGGGAGCTGTTTTTT. Translation: CASSEGLAHTGELFF.

This rearrangement joins TRBV4-1 to TRBJ1-4, with 9 positions matching TRBD1. Germline values: CDR1 MGHRA, CDR2 YSYEKL. J was trimmed by 7 bases and V by 2 bases; bases with no gene match: 8. This CDR3 has 16 residues. The DNA for the CDR3 is TGCGCCAGCAGCCAAATAGGGACAGGGTATCGTGAAAAACTGTTTTTT. Residues: CASSQIGTGYREKLFF.